The 24 T cell receptor beta chains given below trace back to one sample, sequenced in a study of cytomegalovirus exposure and HLA in healthy donors. Amplification used 60 Vbeta primers and 13 Jbeta primers. Method: immunoSEQ multiplex PCR; TCRdb's copy keeps in-frame clones and lacks some. The sample shows under 150,000 clones, 70% to 85% of them seen only once. Material: PBMCs. The origin of the receptors is a woman between 40 and 55 years old in good health and CMV-seropositive.

This clone was counted a few times. The rearrangement uses TRBV15 and TRBJ2-7, with 9 bases aligning to TRBD2. Trimming took 2 bases from V and 4 from J; bases not matched to a gene: 6. This CDR3 region has 15 residues. Germline CDR1 LNHNV, CDR2 YYDKDF (reference sequence). The CDR3 reads CATSRNSGSLYEQYF. The CDR3 region has the DNA TGTGCCACCAGCAGAAATAGCGGGAGCCTGTACGAGCAGTACTTC.

Here the CDR3 reads CASSQEMRGSSGNTIYF. The CDR3 coding sequence is TGTGCCAGCAGCCAAGAAATGCGCGGGTCCTCTGGAAACACCATATATTTT. This rearrangement joins TRBV4-2 to TRBJ1-3; D is undetermined. The germline CDR1 and CDR2 sequences are LGHNA and YNFKEQ. The CDR3 extends over 17 amino acids. Trimming shortened V by 0 bases and J by 0 bases, and 12 bases separated the two germline ends.

This clone has just one count. J is TRBJ2-3 and V is TRBV18; 9 bases map to TRBD1. Trimming removed 4 bases from V and 0 bases from J; junction bases left unmatched: 8. The CDR3 runs to 17 residues. Germline V gene data show CDR1 as KGHSH and CDR2 as LQKENI. The CDR3 region is CASSQGQGKPSTDTQYF. The CDR3 nucleotides read TGTGCCAGCTCACAAGGACAGGGGAAGCCTAGCACAGATACGCAGTATTTT.

CDR3 amino acids: CASSQERLWQGLGGYTF. Here the CDR3 DNA reads TGCGCCAGCAGCCAAGAAAGGCTTTGGCAGGGGTTAGGAGGCTACACCTTC. The chain has TRBV4-3 and TRBJ1-2; possibly TRBD1 for D (6 bases). This CDR3 has 17 residues. Trimming removed 0 bases from V and 8 bases from J, with 22 bases in between. In germline, CDR1 is LGHNA, CDR2 YSLEER.

The CDR3, as DNA: TGCGCCAGCAGCTTGCTACAGGGCTACAATGAGCAGTTCTTC. It is translated as CASSLLQGYNEQFF. This chain connects TRBV5-1 to TRBJ2-1; possibly TRBD1 for D (6 bases). The V end was cut by 1 base, the J end by 3 bases, with 8 bases between. Germline assignment: CDR1 SGHRS and CDR2 YFSETQ. CDR3 length equals 14 residues.

This sequence joins TRBV7-9 and TRBJ2-1; TRBD2 agrees at 12 bases. The CDR3 has 15 amino acids. V shed 1 base, J shed 7 bases, and the junction held 2 bases outside the gene matches. Germline V gene lookup returns CDR1 SEHNR and CDR2 FQNEAQ (reference sequence). Here the CDR3 reads CASSLGLAGVNEQFF. As DNA, the CDR3 is TGTGCCAGCAGCTTAGGACTAGCGGGAGTAAATGAGCAGTTCTTC.

The rearrangement uses TRBV6-5 and TRBJ2-7; 11 bases map to TRBD1. Germline V gene sequence: CDR1 MNHEY, CDR2 SVGAGI. Trimming took 0 bases from V and 6 from J; bases not matched to a gene: 4. This CDR3 is built from 15 residues. The CDR3 reads CASSYSGQGGFEQYF. In DNA, the CDR3 is TGTGCCAGCAGTTACTCGGGACAGGGGGGGTTCGAGCAGTACTTC.

Only one count was recorded for this clone. The J gene is TRBJ2-7, the V gene TRBV9, with D uncertain. The ends were cut back, 2 bases at V and 5 bases at J, with 17 bases in the middle. The CDR3 is made up of 15 amino acids. Germline-derived CDR1 and CDR2 are SGDLS and YYNGEE. CDR3 protein: CASSVGQAGLDEQYF. The CDR3 region has the DNA TGTGCCAGCAGCGTTGGGCAGGCCGGTCTCGACGAGCAGTACTTC. The full variable domain, in which reference TRBV9 and TRBJ2-7 provide the parts outside the CDR3, is DSGVTQTPKHLITATGQRVTLRCSPRSGDLSVYWYQQSLDQGLQFLIQYYNGEERAKGNILERFSAQQFPDLHSELNLSSLELGDSALYFCASSVGQAGLDEQYFGPGTRLTVT.

This rearrangement joins TRBV5-1 to TRBJ2-5; D perhaps matches TRBD2 (6 bases). V was clipped by 5 bases and J by 4 bases, with 9 bases between them. From germline, CDR1 is SGHRS and CDR2 YFSETQ. This CDR3 region has 12 residues. The CDR3 sequence: CASSGGRETQYF. In DNA form, the CDR3 reads TGCGCCAGCAGTGGGGGGAGAGAGACCCAGTACTTC.

This clone was counted only a few times. This chain uses TRBV7-2 with TRBJ1-3; TRBD1 aligns across 8 bases. Germline trimming cut 1 base from V and 4 bases from J; bases unmatched to any gene: 6. CDR1 SGHTA and CDR2 FQGNSA come from the germline V gene. CDR3 length: 16 residues. CDR3 sequence (DNA): TGTGCCAGCAGCTTAGGGGACAGGATCAGCGGAAACACCATATATTTT. This encodes CASSLGDRISGNTIYF.

The chain is built from TRBV6-5 and TRBJ1-1; D not certain. Trimming pared 6 bases from V and 0 bases from J, leaving 11 bases between. There are 14 residues in the CDR3. Germline-derived CDR1 and CDR2 are MNHEY and SVGAGI. The CDR3 sequence: CASSSALMNTEAFF. CDR3 in DNA: TGTGCCAGCAGCTCTGCACTTATGAACACTGAAGCTTTCTTT.

The V and J genes are TRBV5-6 and TRBJ1-2, with D possibly being TRBD1 (6 bases). This CDR3 has 14 amino acids. Trimming stripped 1 base from V and 0 bases from J, with 7 bases between. The germline V gene has CDR1 SGHDT and CDR2 YYEEEE. For the CDR3, the DNA is TGTGCCAGCAGCTTGACAGGGTCTAACTATGGCTACACCTTC. Translated, it gives CASSLTGSNYGYTF.

This chain uses TRBV2 with TRBJ1-1; perhaps TRBD1 as D (6 bases). V was trimmed by 7 bases and J by 1 base, leaving 10 bases between them. This CDR3 is built from 13 residues. In germline, CDR1 is SNHLY, CDR2 FYNNEI. CDR3 sequence: CASNREGNTEAFF. CDR3 nucleotide sequence: TGTGCCAGCAACAGGGAAGGGAACACTGAAGCTTTCTTT.

CDR3 sequence reads: CASSSSWSGGFSSYNEQFF. The CDR3 nucleotides are TGTGCCAGCAGCTCATCGTGGAGCGGGGGATTCTCCTCCTACAATGAGCAGTTCTTC. V gene TRBV5-6 combines with J gene TRBJ2-1, with 8 bases lining up with TRBD2. The trim removed 3 bases at V and 0 bases at J, leaving 14 bases unmatched. CDR3 size: 19 residues. CDR1 and CDR2 from the germline V gene are SGHDT and YYEEEE.

In regard to this clone: Within the sample, other DNA sequences also encode this same CDR3. V gene TRBV27 combines with J gene TRBJ2-1, with TRBD2 as a possible D gene (7 bases). The V and J ends lost 6 bases and 4 bases respectively, with 16 bases between them. The CDR3 runs to 15 residues. The germline V gene has CDR1 MNHEY and CDR2 SMNVEV (reference sequence). The CDR3 protein is CASRGGAGEYNEQFF. CDR3 in DNA: TGTGCCAGCAGGGGGGGGGCGGGGGAGTACAATGAGCAGTTCTTC.

This clone has only a few counts. The V call is TRBV21-1, the J call TRBJ2-3; TRBD2 is taken as the D call from the table, unchecked against the DNA. TRBV21-1 is marked as a pseudogene. CDR3 size: 12 residues. CDR3 DNA: TGTGCCAGTGCTCTCGGGTTAAGAAAGCAGTATTTT. Protein: CASALGLRKQYF.

The gene calls are TRBV13 and TRBJ2-3; 7 nucleotides agree with TRBD2. V lost 1 base to trimming and J lost 7 bases; unmatched junction nucleotides: 14. Germline V gene data show CDR1 as PRHDT and CDR2 as FYEKMQ (reference sequence). The CDR3 is made up of 17 amino acids. CDR3: CASSLESPAGGNYTQYF. The CDR3 bases are TGTGCCAGCAGCTTAGAGAGTCCCGCCGGGGGGAACTATACGCAGTATTTT.

The chain recombines TRBV5-1 with TRBJ1-4; 9 bases map to TRBD1. From germline, CDR1 is SGHRS and CDR2 YFSETQ. The CDR3 extends over 15 amino acids. The V segment lost 4 bases and the J segment 7 bases; nucleotides outside the gene matches: 8. The CDR3 nucleotides are TGCGCCAGCAGCGACCCACAGGGGGCGGTTGAAAAACTGTTTTTT. The encoded protein is CASSDPQGAVEKLFF.

This chain uses TRBV7-3 with TRBJ2-6; 7 bases fit TRBD2. V lost 5 bases and J lost 2; bases outside the gene matches: 3. This CDR3 has 15 residues. Germline CDR1 reads SGHTA; CDR2 reads FQGTGA. The CDR3: CASSPGLAGANVLTF. CDR3 DNA sequence: TGTGCCAGCAGCCCCGGACTAGCTGGGGCCAACGTCCTGACTTTC.

The chain links TRBV13 to TRBJ1-2, with a tentative D call TRBD1 (5 bases). V dropped 6 bases and J dropped 2 bases, with 13 bases sitting between them. Germline V gene data show CDR1 as PRHDT and CDR2 as FYEKMQ (reference sequence). The CDR3 extends over 14 amino acids. The CDR3 loop is CASSFGGGNYGYTF. The CDR3 nucleotides read TGTGCCAGCAGTTTTGGCGGGGGGAACTATGGCTACACCTTC.

J is TRBJ2-1 and V is TRBV19; D perhaps matches TRBD1 (6 bases). Trimming cost V 5 bases and J 0 bases, with 14 bases left between them. CDR3 size: 16 residues. Germline V gene data show CDR1 as LNHDA and CDR2 as SQIVND (reference sequence). CDR3 residues: CASSPQGFSSYNEQFF. CDR3 nucleotides: TGTGCCAGTAGTCCACAGGGATTCAGCTCCTACAATGAGCAGTTCTTC.

V gene TRBV10-3 combines with J gene TRBJ2-5; 7 positions match TRBD1. The CDR3 spans 13 residues. Germline V gene lookup returns CDR1 ENHRY and CDR2 SYGVKD. V was pared by 8 bases and J by 3 bases, with 6 bases of the junction left unmatched. CDR3 in amino acids: CAILDRDEETQYF. The CDR3 nucleotides read TGTGCCATCCTAGACAGGGACGAAGAGACCCAGTACTTC.

The genes are TRBV29-1 and TRBJ2-7; D not certain. This CDR3 has 12 residues. Trimming took off 4 bases at V and 1 base at J, with 8 bases between the two ends. CDR1 and CDR2 from the germline V gene are SQVTM and ANQGSEA. The CDR3: CSVGWASYEQYF. The DNA for the CDR3 is TGCAGCGTTGGGTGGGCGTCCTACGAGCAGTACTTC.

The J gene is TRBJ1-2, the V gene TRBV19, with D uncertain. CDR3 length equals 13 residues. CDR1 and CDR2 from the germline V gene are LNHDA and SQIVND (reference sequence). The ends were cut back, 5 bases at V and 8 bases at J, with 15 bases in the middle. The CDR3 DNA is TGTGCCAGTAGTGCAGGAATGGTCTACGGCTACACCTTC. Amino acid sequence: CASSAGMVYGYTF.